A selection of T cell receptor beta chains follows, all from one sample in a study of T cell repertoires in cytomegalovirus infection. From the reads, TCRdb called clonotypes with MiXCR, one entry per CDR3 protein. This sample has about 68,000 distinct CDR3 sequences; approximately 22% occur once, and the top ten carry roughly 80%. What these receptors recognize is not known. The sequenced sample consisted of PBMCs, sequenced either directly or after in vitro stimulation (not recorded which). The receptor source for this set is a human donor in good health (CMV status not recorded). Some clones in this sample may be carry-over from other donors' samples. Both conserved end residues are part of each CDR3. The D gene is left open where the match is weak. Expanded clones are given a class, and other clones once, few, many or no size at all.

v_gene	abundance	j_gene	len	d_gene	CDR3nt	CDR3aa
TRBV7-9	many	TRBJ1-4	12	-	TGTGCCAGCAGCTTAGGGGGTGGGACGCTGTTTTTT	CASSLGGGTLFF
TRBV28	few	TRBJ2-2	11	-	TGTGCCAGCAGTTTCCTCGTAGAGCTGTTTTTT	CASSFLVELFF
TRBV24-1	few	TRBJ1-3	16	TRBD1	TGTGCCACCAGTGACCGCGGACAGGGGCAAGGAAACACCATATATTTT	CATSDRGQGQGNTIYF
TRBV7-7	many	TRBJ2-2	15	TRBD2	TGTGCTAGCAGCCCAAGACGGGGGGGCACCGGGGAGCTGTTTTTT	CASSPRRGGTGELFF
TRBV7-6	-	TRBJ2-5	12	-	TGTGCCAGCAGCACGGAGTTTGGGACCCAGTACTTC	CASSTEFGTQYF
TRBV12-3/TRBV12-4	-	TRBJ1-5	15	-	TGTGCCAGCAGCCTCTTTGGGCTAAGCAATCAGCCCCAGCATTTT	CASSLFGLSNQPQHF
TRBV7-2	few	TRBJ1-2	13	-	TGTGCCAGCAGCTTAAAAACAGTTGAAGGCTACACCTTC	CASSLKTVEGYTF
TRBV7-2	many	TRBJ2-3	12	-	TGTGCCAGCAGTATAAGCACAGATACGCAGTATTTT	CASSISTDTQYF
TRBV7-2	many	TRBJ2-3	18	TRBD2	TGTGCCAGCAGCAAAAAAGGTTGGGCGGGAGCGGGAAAAGATACGCAGTATTTT	CASSKKGWAGAGKDTQYF
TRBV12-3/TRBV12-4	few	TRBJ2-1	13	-	TGTGCCAGCAGTTTACGTCAGGGAGGTGAGCAGTTCTTC	CASSLRQGGEQFF
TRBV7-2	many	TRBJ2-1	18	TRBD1	TGTGCCAGCAGCCCGGGACAGGGTTGGGGTTTATCCTACAATGAGCAGTTCTTC	CASSPGQGWGLSYNEQFF
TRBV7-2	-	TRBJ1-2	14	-	TGTGCCAGCAGCTTAGCCGACGGGTACTATGGCTACACCTTC	CASSLADGYYGYTF
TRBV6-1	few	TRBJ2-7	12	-	TGTGCCAGCAGTTCCGCGTCTCGTGAGCAGTACTTC	CASSSASREQYF
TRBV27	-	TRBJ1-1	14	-	TGTGCCAGCAGTCCGGCAGGGTGGAACACTGAAGCTTTCTTT	CASSPAGWNTEAFF
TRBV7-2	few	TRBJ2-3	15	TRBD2	TGTGCCAGCAGCGAAAGCGGGAGGGCGATCGATACGCAGTATTTT	CASSESGRAIDTQYF
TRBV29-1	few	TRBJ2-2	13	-	TGCAGCGTTGAACAGGGGCAGTCCGGGGAGCTGTTTTTT	CSVEQGQSGELFF
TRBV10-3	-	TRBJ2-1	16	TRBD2	TGTGCCATCAGTGAGTCGAACCCTAGCGGGTACAATGAGCAGTTCTTC	CAISESNPSGYNEQFF
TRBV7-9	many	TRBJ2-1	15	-	TGTGCCAGCAGCTCTATCCTCTTTCGGCACAATGAGCAGTTCTTC	CASSSILFRHNEQFF
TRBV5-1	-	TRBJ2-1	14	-	TGCGCCAGCAGCTTGGGCCAGGGCGTTGGTGAGCAGTTCTTC	CASSLGQGVGEQFF
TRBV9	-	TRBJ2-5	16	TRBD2	TGTGCCAGCAGCTCATCCCTAGCGGAGGGACAAGAGACCCAGTACTTC	CASSSSLAEGQETQYF
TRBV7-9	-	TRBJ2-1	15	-	TGTGCCAGCAGTCAGAACATGGACGGAGACAATGAGCAGTTCTTC	CASSQNMDGDNEQFF
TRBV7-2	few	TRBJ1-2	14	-	TGTGCCAGCAGCTCCCTCAGGAGCGCCTATGGCTACACCTTC	CASSSLRSAYGYTF
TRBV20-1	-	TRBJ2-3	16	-	TGCAGTGCTAGGTTCCCTAGTGGGGTTAGGACAGATACGCAGTATTTT	CSARFPSGVRTDTQYF
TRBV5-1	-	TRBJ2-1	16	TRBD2	TGCGCCAGCAGCCCCCGGACTAGCGGGGGTTACAATGAGCAGTTCTTC	CASSPRTSGGYNEQFF
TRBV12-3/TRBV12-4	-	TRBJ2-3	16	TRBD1	TGTGCCAGCAGTCCACCTCATTCAGGGGGCATGGATACGCAGTATTTT	CASSPPHSGGMDTQYF
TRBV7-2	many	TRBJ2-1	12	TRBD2	TGTGCCAGCAGCTCTCAGCGGGAGGGGCAGTTCTTC	CASSSQREGQFF
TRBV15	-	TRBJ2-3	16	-	TGTGCCACCAGCAGCGTCGACACGGGATTCACAGATACGCAGTATTTT	CATSSVDTGFTDTQYF
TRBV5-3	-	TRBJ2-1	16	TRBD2	TGTGCCAGCAGCCCCATGACTAGCGGGAGATGGAATGAGCAGTTCTTC	CASSPMTSGRWNEQFF
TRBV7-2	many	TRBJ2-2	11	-	TGTGCCAGCAGCTCCCCCCGGGAGCTGTTTTTT	CASSSPRELFF
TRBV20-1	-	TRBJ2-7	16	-	TGCAGTGCTAGGCTTCCGGACAGAAGGGCCACCTACGAGCAGTACTTC	CSARLPDRRATYEQYF
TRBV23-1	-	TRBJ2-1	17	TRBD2	TGCGCCAGCAGTCAAGGACTAGCGGGAGGGCTCTACAATGAGCAGTTCTTC	CASSQGLAGGLYNEQFF
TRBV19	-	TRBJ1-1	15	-	TGTGCCAGTAGCGTTGGCAGTTTCCTGAACACTGAAGCTTTCTTT	CASSVGSFLNTEAFF
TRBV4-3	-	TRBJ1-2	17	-	TGCGCCAGCAGCCAAGATATTGAGACGGACACTAACTATGGCTACACCTTC	CASSQDIETDTNYGYTF
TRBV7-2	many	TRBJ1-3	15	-	TGTGCCAGCAGCTTGGGGGATATCTCTGGAAACACCATATATTTT	CASSLGDISGNTIYF
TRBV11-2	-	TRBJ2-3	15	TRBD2	TGTGCCAGCAGCACCTGGACTAGCGACACAGATACGCAGTATTTT	CASSTWTSDTDTQYF
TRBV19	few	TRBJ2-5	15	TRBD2	TGTGCCAGTAGTTTTGGACTAGCGGGGGTAGAGACCCAGTACTTC	CASSFGLAGVETQYF
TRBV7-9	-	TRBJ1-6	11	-	TGTGCCAGCAGCTCGGATTCACCCCTCCACTTT	CASSSDSPLHF
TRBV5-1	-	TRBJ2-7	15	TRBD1	TGCGCCAGCAGCCAGGACAGGGGACTACACTACGAGCAGTACTTC	CASSQDRGLHYEQYF
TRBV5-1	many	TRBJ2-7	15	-	TGCGCCAGCAGCTTGGCCGGTACTAACTTCTACGAGCAGTACTTC	CASSLAGTNFYEQYF
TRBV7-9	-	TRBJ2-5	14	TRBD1	TGTGCCAGCAGCGCCGGGACAGTTCAAGAGACCCAGTACTTC	CASSAGTVQETQYF
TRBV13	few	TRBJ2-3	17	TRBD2	TGTGCCAGCAGCTTAACGGTCAAACTAGCGGGAGCGGATACGCAGTATTTT	CASSLTVKLAGADTQYF
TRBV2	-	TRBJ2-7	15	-	TGTGCCAGCAGTGTCGCTGGGGGATTACCCTACGAGCAGTACTTC	CASSVAGGLPYEQYF
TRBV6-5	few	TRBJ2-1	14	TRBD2	TGTGCCAGCAGTTACTCCTTGACTAGCGGGGAGCAGTTCTTC	CASSYSLTSGEQFF
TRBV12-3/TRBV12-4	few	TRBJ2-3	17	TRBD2	TGTGCCAGCAGTCTAGGCCTGACTAGCGGGAGCACAGATACGCAGTATTTT	CASSLGLTSGSTDTQYF
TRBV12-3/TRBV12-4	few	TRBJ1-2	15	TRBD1	TGTGCCAGCAGTTTAAGGCGGGGACAGACCTATGGCTACACCTTC	CASSLRRGQTYGYTF
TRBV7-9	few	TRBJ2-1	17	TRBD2	TGTGCCAGCAGCCGCGGGAGGGCTTTTTTTTCCTACAATGAGCAGTTCTTC	CASSRGRAFFSYNEQFF
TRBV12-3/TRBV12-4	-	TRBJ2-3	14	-	TGTGCCAGCAGTTTAGCGTCTCAAGGAGATACGCAGTATTTT	CASSLASQGDTQYF
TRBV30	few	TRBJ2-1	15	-	TGTGCCTGGGAGGGACTGGGTGGGAGAGTTGATGAGCAGTTCTTC	CAWEGLGGRVDEQFF